This TCR beta chain was profiled in a study of T cell responses to AZD1222 COVID-19 vaccine. The count of this clone is one. Its matching antigen is unknown. The method was immunoSEQ multiplex PCR; TCRdb's version includes in-frame clones alone and lacks a portion of them. The table records 210,000 or so clones, about 92% of them present only once. The CDR3 consists of 13 residues. V was clipped by 5 bases and J by 14 bases; unmatched bases: 8. Study-wide results and caveats: Clonal diversity was possibly underestimated; the donors were predominantly white British and more often female. Across spike, vaccine-associated CD4 TCRs were found, dominant at 160-218 and 743-854.

The sequences come from peripheral blood, collected on day 0 of MenACWY control vaccination. This sequence joins TRBV12-3 or TRBV12-4 and TRBJ1-6; 8 bases map to TRBD1. This TCR was sampled from an adult in good health. In DNA, the CDR3 is TGTGCCAGCAGTCCAGGACAGGGTTTTTCCCTCCACTTT. Translation gives CASSPGQGFSLHF.